The clone carrying this TCR beta chain has only a few counts. Its antigen is as yet unknown. The length of the CDR3 is 16 residues. V shed 4 bases and J shed 1 base, with 17 bases lying between them. CDR1 and CDR2 (germline): KGHSY, FQNENV. The data derive from a study of identical twins. Overall study findings and caveats: Abundant beta clonotypes from cord blood had fewer insertions, unlike memory repertoires, which showed none.

TCRdb analysed the 5' RACE reads with MiXCR anew, one entry per CDR3 protein. Of some 440,000 distinct CDR3 sequences listed, about 24% are singletons. These data were likewise used in another study, on T cells expressing NK-cell markers.

V and J are TRBV16 and TRBJ2-7; possibly TRBD1 for D (5 bases). The TCR comes from a woman between 18 and 29 years old in good health. The sample taken for sequencing was CD4+ T cells sorted from blood. CDR3 protein: CASSRIGQGISYEQYF. CDR3 in DNA: TGTGCCAGCAGCCGAATTGGGCAGGGAATTTCCTACGAGCAGTACTTC.